A single sample gave rise to the 25 T cell receptor beta chains below, sequenced in a study of cytomegalovirus exposure and HLA in healthy donors. In the PCR, 60 Vbeta and 13 Jbeta primers were used. Sequenced by immunoSEQ multiplex PCR; TCRdb stores in-frame clones only, minus some. The repertoire holds under 200,000 clones, with about 79% as singletons. Sequencing input: PBMCs. These receptors came from a man aged 45 to 65 in good health and CMV-seropositive.

This rearrangement joins TRBV7-9 to TRBJ1-2; 9 bases are a match to TRBD1. Trimming cost V 5 bases and J 6 bases; bases outside gene matches: 10. The CDR3 runs 15 residues. Germline CDR1 reads SEHNR; CDR2 reads FQNEAQ (reference sequence). CDR3 residues: CASSPEGQGRHGYTF. DNA of the CDR3: TGTGCCAGCAGCCCCGAGGGACAGGGAAGACATGGCTACACCTTC.

This clone came up a few times. The V gene is TRBV10-3, the J gene TRBJ1-1; 7 bases fit TRBD1. CDR3 length: 16 amino acids. Germline values: CDR1 ENHRY, CDR2 SYGVKD. Trimming took 5 bases from V and 4 from J; bases not matched to a gene: 13. The CDR3 reads CAISRERGRGSTEAFF. DNA of the CDR3: TGTGCCATCAGTCGGGAAAGGGGGCGTGGGAGCACTGAAGCTTTCTTT.

This clone showed up just once. V usage is TRBV5-1 and J usage is TRBJ2-5; no firm D call. V dropped 1 base and J dropped 0 bases, with 10 bases sitting between them. This CDR3 spans 15 amino acids. The germline V gene encodes CDR1 SGHRS and CDR2 YFSETQ. CDR3 sequence: CASSLRPGYQETQYF. The CDR3 DNA reads as TGCGCCAGCAGCTTGCGCCCCGGGTACCAAGAGACCCAGTACTTC.

The chain is built from TRBV27 and TRBJ2-5, with D perhaps TRBD2 (5 bases). The J call is in doubt because the DNA end fits TRBJ2-7 better. Germline loops: CDR1 MNHEY, CDR2 SMNVEV (reference sequence). The length of the CDR3 is 15 residues. The CDR3 DNA reads as TGTGCCAGCAGTTTATCAATGGGGAGCTCCTACGAGCAGTACTTC. Translating gives CASSLSMGSSYEQYF.

V gene TRBV7-8 combines with J gene TRBJ2-3; no clear D. The CDR3 runs to 15 residues. The germline V gene encodes CDR1 SGHVS and CDR2 FQNEAQ. The germline V and J ends were trimmed by 1 base and 0 bases, with 8 bases remaining between them. The CDR3 DNA reads as TGTGCCAGCAGCTTAGGGCGGTCTAGCACAGATACGCAGTATTTT. Its translation: CASSLGRSSTDTQYF. Complete variable domain (other parts from reference TRBV7-8 and TRBJ2-3): GAGVSQSPRYKVAKRGQDVALRCDPISGHVSLFWYQQALGQGPEFLTYFQNEAQLDKSGLPSDRFFAERPEGSVSTLKIQRTQQEDSAVYLCASSLGRSSTDTQYFGPGTRLTVL.

V and J are TRBV27 and TRBJ1-1; 10 bases match TRBD1. With 3 bases clipped from V and 4 bases from J, the junction kept 2 bases outside the gene matches. This CDR3 has 14 amino acids. Per germline, CDR1 MNHEY and CDR2 SMNVEV (reference sequence). CDR3 in DNA: TGTGCCAGCAGTTTTGGACAGGGGGGCACTGAAGCTTTCTTT. Protein: CASSFGQGGTEAFF.

The chain uses TRBV2 and TRBJ1-5; 8 bases line up with TRBD1. The CDR3 extends over 18 amino acids. V lost 5 bases to trimming and J lost 0 bases; unmatched junction nucleotides: 12. Germline values: CDR1 SNHLY, CDR2 FYNNEI. The chain's CDR3 is CASSTHPGQDYSNQPQHF. The CDR3 DNA follows: TGTGCCAGCAGTACCCACCCGGGACAGGATTATAGCAATCAGCCCCAGCATTTT. Together with reference TRBV2 and TRBJ1-5, the CDR3 gives the full variable domain: EPEVTQTPSHQVTQMGQEVILRCVPISNHLYFYWYRQILGQKVEFLVSFYNNEISEKSEIFDDQFSVERPDGSNFTLKIRSTKLEDSAMYFCASSTHPGQDYSNQPQHFGDGTRLSIL.

This chain links TRBV7-9 with TRBJ2-5; the D gene is possibly TRBD2 (6 bases). The CDR3 totals 17 residues. Between the trimmed V and J ends, which lost 5 bases and 5 bases, there was a span of 24 bases. CDR1 and CDR2 (germline): SEHNR, FQNEAQ (reference sequence). The CDR3 loop is CASSPGLPFFFGETQYF. CDR3 sequence (DNA): TGTGCCAGCAGCCCGGGACTTCCCTTTTTCTTTGGGGAGACCCAGTACTTC.

The chain couples TRBV19 to TRBJ2-7; D might be TRBD1 (5 bases). V lost 5 bases to trimming and J lost 2 bases, with 10 bases between them. There are 13 residues in the CDR3. Germline-derived CDR1 and CDR2 are LNHDA and SQIVND (reference sequence). The CDR3 nucleotides read TGTGCCAGTAGTCCACAGGTAACCTACGAGCAGTACTTC. This codes for CASSPQVTYEQYF.

The J gene is TRBJ2-1, the V gene TRBV27; D unresolved. V lost 6 bases, J lost 8 bases, and 17 bases lay in between. Looked up from germline, CDR1 is MNHEY and CDR2 is SMNVEV (reference sequence). The CDR3 sequence is 14 residues long. The CDR3 nucleotides read TGTGCCAGCAGAACCTTGAGCGCTTTGGATGAGCAGTTCTTC. Its translation is CASRTLSALDEQFF.

The chain has TRBV4-1 and TRBJ1-1, with TRBD1 matching 7 bases. Germline CDR1 and CDR2: MGHRA and YSYEKL. V gave up 0 bases and J gave up 4 bases; unmatched junction bases: 8. CDR3 size: 16 residues. The CDR3 reads CASSQDSGTVFTEAFF. The CDR3 DNA reads as TGCGCCAGCAGCCAAGATAGCGGGACAGTTTTCACTGAAGCTTTCTTT.

V and J are TRBV19 and TRBJ2-1; D might be TRBD1 (6 bases). CDR1 is LNHDA, CDR2 SQIVND, per germline (reference sequence). Between the trimmed V and J ends, which lost 3 bases and 5 bases, there was a span of 11 bases. The CDR3 extends over 14 amino acids. Written as DNA, the CDR3 is TGTGCCAGTAGTATGCAGGGGTATGACAATGAGCAGTTCTTC. This encodes CASSMQGYDNEQFF.

This chain joins TRBV7-8 and TRBJ2-3, with 9 nucleotides matching TRBD1. Germline V gives CDR1 SGHVS, CDR2 FQNEAQ. J was trimmed by 2 bases and V by 0 bases; bases with no gene match: 3. This CDR3 contains 16 residues. CDR3 DNA: TGTGCCAGCAGCTTAGCCGGACAGGGGCTCACAGATACGCAGTATTTT. Amino acid sequence: CASSLAGQGLTDTQYF.

V usage is TRBV6-5 and J usage is TRBJ1-1; D is perhaps TRBD1 (5 bases). Trimming took off 2 bases at V and 1 base at J, with 14 bases between the two ends. CDR3 length: 16 residues. CDR1 is MNHEY, CDR2 SVGAGI, per germline. The CDR3 is CASSYVFREGNTEAFF. CDR3 nucleotide sequence: TGTGCCAGCAGTTACGTCTTCAGGGAGGGGAACACTGAAGCTTTCTTT.

The chain joins TRBV4-1 to TRBJ1-3; D perhaps matches TRBD1 (6 bases). Germline V gene lookup returns CDR1 MGHRA and CDR2 YSYEKL. The V gene lost 6 bases and the J gene lost 3 bases, with 21 bases spanning the gap. The CDR3 covers 17 residues. In nucleotides, the CDR3 is TGCGCCAGCAGGGATGCATCTGCGGGGGCGCATGGAAACACCATATATTTT. It encodes CASRDASAGAHGNTIYF.

The genes are TRBV15 and TRBJ1-5; tentatively, D is TRBD1 (5 bases). CDR3 length: 16 residues. V gave up 3 bases and J gave up 7 bases, with 19 bases separating them. CDR1 LNHNV and CDR2 YYDKDF come from the germline V gene (reference sequence). DNA of the CDR3: TGTGCCACCAGCAGGCCCCGTCAGGGAAGGGCCCAGCCCCAGCATTTT. It codes for CATSRPRQGRAQPQHF.

There are a few counts of this clone. The rearrangement uses TRBV9 and TRBJ2-1; possible D gene TRBD1, 5 bases. V gave up 0 bases and J gave up 0 bases, with 7 bases separating them. The germline V gene encodes CDR1 SGDLS and CDR2 YYNGEE. CDR3 length: 15 amino acids. The CDR3 region has the DNA TGTGCCAGCAGCGTAGGACAGTACTCCTACAATGAGCAGTTCTTC. It yields the protein CASSVGQYSYNEQFF.

This chain uses TRBV18 with TRBJ1-1; unclear D gene. The CDR3 runs 16 residues. Germline V gene data show CDR1 as KGHSH and CDR2 as LQKENI. Trimming stripped 5 bases from V and 1 base from J, with 17 bases between. The CDR3 DNA reads as TGTGCCAGCTCAATCAGGAGGGTCGCCTCGAACACTGAAGCTTTCTTT. As protein: CASSIRRVASNTEAFF.

The chain joins TRBV6-1 to TRBJ2-3; a possible D gene is TRBD1 (5 bases). This CDR3 is built from 15 residues. Germline values: CDR1 MNHNS, CDR2 SASEGT. Trimming took off 1 base at V and 0 bases at J, with 8 bases between the two ends. CDR3 sequence (DNA): TGTGCCAGCAGTGAAGTGCCAGGGAGCACAGATACGCAGTATTTT. Amino acid sequence: CASSEVPGSTDTQYF.

The CDR3 nucleotides are TGCGCCAGCAGCCAAGAAACCCCCGGGGCCAAGGGAGGGATCCCAGATACGCAGTATTTT. This codes for CASSQETPGAKGGIPDTQYF. V gene TRBV4-1 combines with J gene TRBJ2-3, with TRBD2 identical over 7 bases. This CDR3 spans 20 amino acids. The junction had 19 bases not matched to a gene; V was cut back by 0 bases and J by 4 bases. CDR1 is MGHRA, CDR2 YSYEKL, per germline.

The chain has TRBV6-1 and TRBJ1-1; weak D call: TRBD1 (5 bases). V was trimmed by 4 bases and J by 4 bases, leaving 13 bases between them. The CDR3 consists of 14 residues. Germline V CDR1 and CDR2: MNHNS, SASEGT. CDR3 in amino acids: CASSASVRVTEAFF. The CDR3 nucleotides read TGTGCCAGCAGTGCTTCCGTCAGGGTCACTGAAGCTTTCTTT.

The rearrangement links TRBV6-5 to TRBJ2-3, with D possibly being TRBD2 (5 bases). Trimming removed 2 bases at V and 0 bases at J, with 12 bases between. The CDR3 runs 16 residues. Germline lookup yields CDR1 MNHEY and CDR2 SVGAGI. CDR3 protein: CASSYGGRRSTDTQYF. The CDR3 region has the DNA TGTGCCAGCAGTTACGGAGGACGCCGGAGCACAGATACGCAGTATTTT.

The V call is TRBV18, the J call TRBJ2-1; TRBD1 aligns across 7 bases. CDR3 length: 14 residues. CDR1 is KGHSH, CDR2 LQKENI, per germline. Trimming at V came to 3 bases and at J to 7 bases, leaving 6 bases not matched to a gene. DNA for the CDR3: TGTGCCAGCTCACCCCGGACAGGCCGGAATGAGCAGTTCTTC. Protein: CASSPRTGRNEQFF.

The V gene is TRBV5-1, the J gene TRBJ1-5, with D possibly matching TRBD1 (6 bases). V lost 0 bases and J 6 bases, leaving 13 bases between the germline ends. Germline V gene sequence: CDR1 SGHRS, CDR2 YFSETQ. CDR3 length equals 15 residues. CDR3 in DNA: TGCGCCAGCAGCTTGGCAGGGGAGATCCTTCAGCCCCAGCATTTT. Amino acid sequence: CASSLAGEILQPQHF. Based on the CDR3 plus reference TRBV5-1 and TRBJ1-5, the full variable domain is KAGVTQTPRYLIKTRGQQVTLSCSPISGHRSVSWYQQTPGQGLQFLFEYFSETQRNKGNFPGRFSGRQFSNSRSEMNVSTLELGDSALYLCASSLAGEILQPQHFGDGTRLSIL.

V and J are TRBV19 and TRBJ1-5; weak D call: TRBD1 (6 bases). Between the trimmed V and J ends, which lost 1 base and 2 bases, there was a span of 12 bases. The CDR3 length is 16 residues. Per germline, CDR1 LNHDA and CDR2 SQIVND (reference sequence). Here the CDR3 reads CASSIGRGIGNQPQHF. The CDR3 coding sequence is TGTGCCAGTAGTATAGGCAGGGGAATAGGCAATCAGCCCCAGCATTTT.